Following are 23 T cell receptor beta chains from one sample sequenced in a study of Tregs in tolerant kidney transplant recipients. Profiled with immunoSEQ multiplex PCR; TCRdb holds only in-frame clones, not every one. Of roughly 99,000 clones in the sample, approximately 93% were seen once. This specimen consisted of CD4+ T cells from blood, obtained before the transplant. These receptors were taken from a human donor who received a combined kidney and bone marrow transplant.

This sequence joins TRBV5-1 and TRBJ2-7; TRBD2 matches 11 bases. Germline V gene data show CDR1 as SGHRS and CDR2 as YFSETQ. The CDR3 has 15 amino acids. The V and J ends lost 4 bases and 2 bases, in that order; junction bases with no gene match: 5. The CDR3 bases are TGCGCCAGCAGCCCCGTAGCGGGGGGGCCCTACGAGCAGTACTTC. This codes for CASSPVAGGPYEQYF.

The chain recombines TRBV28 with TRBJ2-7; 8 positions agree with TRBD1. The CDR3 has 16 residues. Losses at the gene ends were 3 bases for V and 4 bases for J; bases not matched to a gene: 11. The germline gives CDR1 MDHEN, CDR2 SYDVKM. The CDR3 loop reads CASSFRDRGKIYEQYF. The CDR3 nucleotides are TGTGCCAGCAGTTTCCGCGACAGGGGAAAAATATACGAGCAGTACTTC.

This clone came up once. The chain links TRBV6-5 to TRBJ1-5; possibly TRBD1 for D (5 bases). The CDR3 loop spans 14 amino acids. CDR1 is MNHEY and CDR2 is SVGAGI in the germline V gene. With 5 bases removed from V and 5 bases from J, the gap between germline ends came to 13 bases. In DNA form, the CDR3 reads TGTGCCAGCAGTCGCCGGACAAGTGATCAGCCCCAGCATTTT. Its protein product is CASSRRTSDQPQHF.

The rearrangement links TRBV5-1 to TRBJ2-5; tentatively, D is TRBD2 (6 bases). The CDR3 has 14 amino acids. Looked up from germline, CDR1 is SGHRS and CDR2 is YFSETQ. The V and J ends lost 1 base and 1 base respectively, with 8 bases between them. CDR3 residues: CASSLWGVQETQYF. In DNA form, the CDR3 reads TGCGCCAGCAGCTTGTGGGGGGTCCAAGAGACCCAGTACTTC.

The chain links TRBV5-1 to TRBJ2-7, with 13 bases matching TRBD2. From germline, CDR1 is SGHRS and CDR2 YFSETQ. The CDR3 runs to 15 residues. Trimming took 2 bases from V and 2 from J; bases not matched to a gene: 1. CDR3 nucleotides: TGCGCCAGCAGCTTCGGGACTAGCGGGGCCTACGAGCAGTACTTC. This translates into CASSFGTSGAYEQYF.

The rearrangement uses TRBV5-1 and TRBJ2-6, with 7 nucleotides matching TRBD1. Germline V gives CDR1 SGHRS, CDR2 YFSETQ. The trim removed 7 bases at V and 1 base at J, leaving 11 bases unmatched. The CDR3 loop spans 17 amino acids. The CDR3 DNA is TGCGCCAGCTTGGGGGACAGAATCCTATCTGGGGCCAACGTCCTGACTTTC. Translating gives CASLGDRILSGANVLTF.

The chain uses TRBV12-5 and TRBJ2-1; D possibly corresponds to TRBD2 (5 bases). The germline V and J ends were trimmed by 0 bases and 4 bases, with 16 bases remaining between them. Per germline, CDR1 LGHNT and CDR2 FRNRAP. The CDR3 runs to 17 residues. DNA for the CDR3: TGTGCTAGTGGTTTGGTAGGGAGCGACCTCGTGTACAATGAGCAGTTCTTC. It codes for CASGLVGSDLVYNEQFF.

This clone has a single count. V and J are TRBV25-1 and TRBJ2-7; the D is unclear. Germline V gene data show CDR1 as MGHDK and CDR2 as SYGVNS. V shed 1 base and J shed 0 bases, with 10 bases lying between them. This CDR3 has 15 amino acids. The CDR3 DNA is TGTGCCAGCAGTGAATTTACAGTCCCCTCCTACGAGCAGTACTTC. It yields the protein CASSEFTVPSYEQYF.

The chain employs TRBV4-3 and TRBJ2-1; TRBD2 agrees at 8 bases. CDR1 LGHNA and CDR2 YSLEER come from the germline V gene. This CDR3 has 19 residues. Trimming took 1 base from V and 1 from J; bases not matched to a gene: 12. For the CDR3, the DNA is TGCGCCAGCAGCCAAGTGAGGGAATTAGCGGGAACGTCCTACAATGAGCAGTTCTTC. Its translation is CASSQVRELAGTSYNEQFF.

The DNA of the CDR3 is TGTGCCAGCGTGGGACAGGGGCTGGGCGAGCAGTACTTC. Translating gives CASVGQGLGEQYF. This chain uses TRBV5-4 with TRBJ2-7; 10 bases map to TRBD1. CDR3 length equals 13 residues. CDR1 and CDR2 (germline): SGHNT, YYREEE (reference sequence). J lost 6 bases, V lost 7 bases, and 7 bases had no gene match. The entire variable domain, with the rest obtained from reference TRBV5-4 and TRBJ2-7, is as follows: ETGVTQSPTHLIKTRGQQVTLRCSSQSGHNTVSWYQQALGQGPQFIFQYYREEENGRGNFPPRFSGLQFPNYSSELNVNALELDDSALYLCASVGQGLGEQYFGPGTRLTVT.

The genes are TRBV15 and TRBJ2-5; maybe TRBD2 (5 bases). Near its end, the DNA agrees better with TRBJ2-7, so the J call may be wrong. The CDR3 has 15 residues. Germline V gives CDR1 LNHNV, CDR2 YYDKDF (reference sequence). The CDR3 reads CATSRDSGYTYEQYF. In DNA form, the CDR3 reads TGTGCCACCAGCAGAGACAGCGGCTATACCTACGAGCAGTACTTC.

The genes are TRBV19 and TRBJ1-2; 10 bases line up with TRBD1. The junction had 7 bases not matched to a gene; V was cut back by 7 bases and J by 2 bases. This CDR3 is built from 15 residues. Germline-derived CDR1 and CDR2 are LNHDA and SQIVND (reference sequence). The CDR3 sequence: CASIRQGAGNYGYTF. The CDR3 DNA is TGTGCCAGTATAAGACAGGGGGCAGGGAACTATGGCTACACCTTC.

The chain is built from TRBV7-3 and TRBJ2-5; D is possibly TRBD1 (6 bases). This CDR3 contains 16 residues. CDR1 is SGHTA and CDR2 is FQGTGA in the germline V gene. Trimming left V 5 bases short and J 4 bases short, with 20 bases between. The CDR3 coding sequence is TGTGCCAGCAGCACCTCCGGGCCCCGAGGGGGAGAGACCCAGTACTTC. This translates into CASSTSGPRGGETQYF.

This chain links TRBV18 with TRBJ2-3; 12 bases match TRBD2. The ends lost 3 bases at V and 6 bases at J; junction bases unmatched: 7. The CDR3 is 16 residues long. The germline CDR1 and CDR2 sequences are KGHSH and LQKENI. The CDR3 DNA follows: TGTGCCAGCTCACCTGTTACTAGCGGGGGGCAGGATACGCAGTATTTT. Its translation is CASSPVTSGGQDTQYF.

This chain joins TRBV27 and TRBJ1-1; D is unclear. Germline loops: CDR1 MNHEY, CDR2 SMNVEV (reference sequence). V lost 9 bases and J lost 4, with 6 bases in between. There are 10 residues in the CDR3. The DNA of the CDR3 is TGTGCCAGGACGGGCACTGAAGCTTTCTTT. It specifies CARTGTEAFF.

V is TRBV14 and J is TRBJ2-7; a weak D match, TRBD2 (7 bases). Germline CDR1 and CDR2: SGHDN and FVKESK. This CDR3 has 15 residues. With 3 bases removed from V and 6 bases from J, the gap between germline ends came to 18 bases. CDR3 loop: CASSQWGGAGSEQYF. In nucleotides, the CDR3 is TGTGCCAGCAGCCAGTGGGGGGGGGCCGGTAGCGAGCAGTACTTC.

The CDR3 here is CAWSQRATYEQYF. DNA of the CDR3: TGTGCCTGGAGTCAGAGGGCGACCTACGAGCAGTACTTC. The V call is TRBV30, the J call TRBJ2-7, with D possibly matching TRBD2 (5 bases). Per germline, CDR1 GTSNPN and CDR2 SVGIG (reference sequence). V lost 2 bases to trimming and J lost 2 bases, with 10 bases between them. The CDR3 is 13 residues long.

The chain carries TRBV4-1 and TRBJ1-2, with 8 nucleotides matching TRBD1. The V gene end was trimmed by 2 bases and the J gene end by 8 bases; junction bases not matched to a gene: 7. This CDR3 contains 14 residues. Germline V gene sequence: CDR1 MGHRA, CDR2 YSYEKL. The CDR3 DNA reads TGCGCCAGCAGCCAACCCCGACAGGGGCGAGGCTACACCTTC. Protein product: CASSQPRQGRGYTF.

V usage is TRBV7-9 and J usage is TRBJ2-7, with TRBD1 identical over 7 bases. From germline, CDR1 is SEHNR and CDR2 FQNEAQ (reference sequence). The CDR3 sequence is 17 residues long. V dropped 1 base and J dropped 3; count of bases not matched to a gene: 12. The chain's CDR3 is CASSLVSSTGWGYEQYF. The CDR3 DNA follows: TGTGCCAGCAGCTTAGTAAGTTCGACAGGGTGGGGCTACGAGCAGTACTTC.

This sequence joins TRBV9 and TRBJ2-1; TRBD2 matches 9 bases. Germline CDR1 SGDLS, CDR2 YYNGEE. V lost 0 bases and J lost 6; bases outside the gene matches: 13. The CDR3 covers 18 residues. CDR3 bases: TGTGCCAGCAGCGTAGGATGGGCCGCGGGCGGGAGGGCCAATGAGCAGTTCTTC. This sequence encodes CASSVGWAAGGRANEQFF.

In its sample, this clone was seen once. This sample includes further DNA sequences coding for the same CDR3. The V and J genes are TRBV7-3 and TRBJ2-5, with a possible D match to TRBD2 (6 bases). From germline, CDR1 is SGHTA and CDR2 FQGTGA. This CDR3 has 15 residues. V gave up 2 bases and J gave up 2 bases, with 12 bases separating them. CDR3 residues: CASSLLGGRQETQYF. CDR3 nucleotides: TGTGCCAGCAGCTTATTGGGGGGACGGCAAGAGACCCAGTACTTC.

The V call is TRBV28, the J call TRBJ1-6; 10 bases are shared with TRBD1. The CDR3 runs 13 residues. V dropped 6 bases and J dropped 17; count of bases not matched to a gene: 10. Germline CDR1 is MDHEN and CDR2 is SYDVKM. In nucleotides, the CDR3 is TGTGCCAGCAGCCTTGGGACAGGGGCCCGTATCCACTTT. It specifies CASSLGTGARIHF.

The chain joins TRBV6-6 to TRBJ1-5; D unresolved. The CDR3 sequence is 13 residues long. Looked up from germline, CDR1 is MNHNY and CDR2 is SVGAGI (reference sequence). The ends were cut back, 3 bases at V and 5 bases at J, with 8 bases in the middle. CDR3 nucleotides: TGTGCCAGCAGTTATAGAGGTTATCAGCCCCAGCATTTT. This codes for CASSYRGYQPQHF.